The 30 T cell receptor beta chains below all came from one sample that was sequenced in a study of CD8+ T cells in alopecia areata. Sample treatment: oral pan-JAK inhibitor, 5-10 mg twice daily. cDNA reverse transcribed from extracted RNA served as the sequencing template. TCRdb's copy holds only in-frame clones and misses some; the assay was immunoSEQ multiplex PCR. The sample holds over 200,000 clones, roughly 64% seen once. The sample here was CD4+ T cells sorted from blood, taken at week 4, from a patient treated with tofacitinib. These receptor sequences come from a human donor with alopecia areata.

This chain joins TRBV4-2 and TRBJ2-3, with D unclear. Trimming took off 1 base at V and 0 bases at J, with 14 bases between the two ends. The CDR3 spans 17 residues. CDR1 is LGHNA, CDR2 YNFKEQ, per germline. CDR3 DNA: TGTGCCAGCAGCCAAGGGCGATCCCCGCCTAGCACAGATACGCAGTATTTT. The encoded protein is CASSQGRSPPSTDTQYF.

The chain is built from TRBV29-1 and TRBJ1-2; weak D call: TRBD1 (5 bases). The CDR3 totals 13 residues. Trimming shortened V by 7 bases and J by 2 bases, and 14 bases separated the two germline ends. CDR1 is SQVTM, CDR2 ANQGSEA, per germline. CDR3 in amino acids: CSGREGMNYGYTF. The CDR3, as DNA: TGCAGCGGACGGGAGGGGATGAACTATGGCTACACCTTC.

The genes are TRBV25-1 and TRBJ2-7; no firm D call. The CDR3 has 14 amino acids. Germline V CDR1 and CDR2: MGHDK, SYGVNS. Trimming shortened V by 3 bases and J by 3 bases, and 12 bases separated the two germline ends. The CDR3 protein is CASSDDSRGYEQYF. The CDR3 DNA is TGTGCCAGCAGTGATGATAGCCGCGGCTACGAGCAGTACTTC.

The chain employs TRBV29-1 and TRBJ1-1, with a tentative D call TRBD1 (5 bases). Germline V gene lookup returns CDR1 SQVTM and CDR2 ANQGSEA. The V and J ends lost 4 bases and 10 bases respectively, with 10 bases between them. The CDR3 spans 10 residues. The CDR3 loop reads CSVVGQGAFF. CDR3 coding DNA: TGCAGCGTTGTGGGGCAGGGAGCTTTCTTT. The complete variable domain, with remaining parts taken from reference TRBV29-1 and TRBJ1-1, reads SAVISQKPSRDICQRGTSLTIQCQVDSQVTMMFWYRQQPGQSLTLIATANQGSEATYESGFVIDKFPISRPNLTFSTLTVSNMSPEDSSIYLCSVVGQGAFFGQGTRLTVV.

The rearrangement links TRBV10-2 to TRBJ2-7, with 8 positions matching TRBD1. The CDR3 extends over 13 amino acids. CDR1 and CDR2 from the germline V gene are WSHSY and SAAADI. The ends lost 6 bases at V and 3 bases at J; junction bases unmatched: 4. The CDR3 is CASSPTGGYEQYF. In DNA form, the CDR3 reads TGCGCCAGCAGCCCTACAGGGGGCTACGAGCAGTACTTC.

The rearrangement uses TRBV4-2 and TRBJ1-6, with D possibly being TRBD1 (5 bases). The V gene's germline CDR1 is LGHNA and CDR2 YNFKEQ. CDR3 length equals 16 residues. V lost 0 bases, J lost 7 bases, and 13 bases lay in between. CDR3 DNA sequence: TGTGCCAGCAGCCAAGATCGGGCAGGGTGGAATTCACCCCTCCACTTT. Protein sequence: CASSQDRAGWNSPLHF.

This clone was observed once. In the same sample, other DNA sequences code for this CDR3. The J gene is TRBJ1-2, the V gene TRBV7-9; no firm D call. V lost 1 base and J lost 1, with 4 bases in between. Looked up from germline, CDR1 is SEHNR and CDR2 is FQNEAQ (reference sequence). The CDR3 has 13 residues. The CDR3 protein is CASSLGVNYGYTF. CDR3 nucleotides: TGTGCCAGCAGCTTAGGGGTTAACTATGGCTACACCTTC.

V usage is TRBV29-1 and J usage is TRBJ2-2, with D maybe TRBD1 (6 bases). V lost 6 bases and J 6 bases, leaving 14 bases between the germline ends. The CDR3 runs to 13 residues. In germline, CDR1 is SQVTM, CDR2 ANQGSEA. The CDR3 DNA reads TGCAGCGTACAAACAGGGTCCGCCGGGGAGCTGTTTTTT. This codes for CSVQTGSAGELFF.

V gene TRBV7-2 combines with J gene TRBJ2-5; weak D call: TRBD2 (5 bases). V was shortened by 7 bases and J by 2 bases, with 11 bases between the two germline ends. From germline, CDR1 is SGHTA and CDR2 FQGNSA. The CDR3 length is 13 residues. The CDR3 nucleotides read TGTGCCAGCAAGTCAAGAGGGCAAGAGACCCAGTACTTC. It translates to CASKSRGQETQYF.

The rearrangement links TRBV7-9 to TRBJ2-1, with D uncertain. This CDR3 spans 11 amino acids. The germline V gene encodes CDR1 SEHNR and CDR2 FQNEAQ (reference sequence). V dropped 8 bases and J dropped 4 bases, with 6 bases sitting between them. The CDR3 loop reads CASGPYNEQFF. The CDR3 DNA sequence: TGTGCCAGCGGACCTTACAATGAGCAGTTCTTC.

This sequence joins TRBV6-1 and TRBJ1-2; D is possibly TRBD1 (5 bases). Germline V gene sequence: CDR1 MNHNS, CDR2 SASEGT. This CDR3 spans 16 amino acids. Trimming took off 4 bases at V and 4 bases at J, with 19 bases between the two ends. CDR3 sequence: CASSGARHGTLYGYTF. The CDR3 DNA sequence: TGTGCCAGCAGTGGAGCACGTCACGGGACCCTCTATGGCTACACCTTC.

CDR3 nucleotide sequence: TGTGCCAGCTCCGGGGGCACAGATACGCAGTATTTT. Protein product: CASSGGTDTQYF. The J gene is TRBJ2-3, the V gene TRBV18; TRBD2 might be the D (5 bases). Germline V gives CDR1 KGHSH, CDR2 LQKENI. The V end lost 6 bases, the J end lost 1 base, and 5 bases lay between the germline ends. There are 12 residues in the CDR3.

CDR3: CASSVGTSGYTDTQYF. The CDR3 DNA sequence: TGTGCCAGCAGCGTAGGGACTAGCGGCTACACAGATACGCAGTATTTT. V is TRBV9 and J is TRBJ2-3, with TRBD2 matching over 10 bases. Germline V gives CDR1 SGDLS, CDR2 YYNGEE. The V gene end was trimmed by 0 bases and the J gene end by 2 bases; junction bases not matched to a gene: 3. CDR3 length equals 16 residues.

This chain links TRBV7-2 with TRBJ2-1; D is unclear. The V end was cut by 2 bases, the J end by 5 bases, with 4 bases between. The CDR3 has 12 residues. CDR1 is SGHTA and CDR2 is FQGNSA in the germline V gene. DNA for the CDR3: TGTGCCAGCAGCTTAAACGACAATGAGCAGTTCTTC. It yields the protein CASSLNDNEQFF. Full variable domain (rest looked up from reference TRBV7-2 and TRBJ2-1): GAGVSQSPSNKVTEKGKDVELRCDPISGHTALYWYRQSLGQGLEFLIYFQGNSAPDKSGLPSDRFSAERTGGSVSTLTIQRTQQEDSAVYLCASSLNDNEQFFGPGTRLTVL.

The chain carries TRBV7-9 and TRBJ2-5; D is uncertain. This CDR3 comprises 11 residues. V lost 5 bases and J lost 5, with 6 bases in between. CDR1 and CDR2 (germline): SEHNR, FQNEAQ (reference sequence). The CDR3 region is CASSHGETQYF. The CDR3 region has the DNA TGTGCCAGCAGCCACGGCGAGACCCAGTACTTC.

The V gene is TRBV5-1, the J gene TRBJ1-2; no clear D. V lost 0 bases, J lost 8 bases, and 11 bases lay in between. The CDR3 loop spans 13 amino acids. The germline V gene has CDR1 SGHRS and CDR2 YFSETQ. CDR3 amino acids: CASSLEAGRGYTF. The CDR3 DNA is TGCGCCAGCAGCTTGGAGGCAGGCCGGGGCTACACCTTC. The whole variable domain, filled in from reference TRBV5-1 and TRBJ1-2, reads KAGVTQTPRYLIKTRGQQVTLSCSPISGHRSVSWYQQTPGQGLQFLFEYFSETQRNKGNFPGRFSGRQFSNSRSEMNVSTLELGDSALYLCASSLEAGRGYTFGSGTRLTVV.

The genes are TRBV9 and TRBJ2-1; D possibly uses TRBD1 or TRBD2 (5 bases each). V lost 3 bases, J lost 0 bases, and 10 bases lay in between. The CDR3 runs 15 residues. Germline V gene sequence: CDR1 SGDLS, CDR2 YYNGEE. In nucleotides, the CDR3 is TGTGCCAGCAGCGACGGGACCGCCTCCTACAATGAGCAGTTCTTC. Its protein is CASSDGTASYNEQFF. The full variable domain, completed using reference TRBV9 and TRBJ2-1, is DSGVTQTPKHLITATGQRVTLRCSPRSGDLSVYWYQQSLDQGLQFLIQYYNGEERAKGNILERFSAQQFPDLHSELNLSSLELGDSALYFCASSDGTASYNEQFFGPGTRLTVL.

The CDR3: CSVEDPGGPQHF. CDR3 coding DNA: TGCAGCGTTGAAGATCCGGGGGGGCCCCAGCATTTT. The chain joins TRBV29-1 to TRBJ1-5; TRBD1 is a possible D gene (5 bases). The germline V gene has CDR1 SQVTM and CDR2 ANQGSEA. Trimming left V 0 bases short and J 9 bases short, with 9 bases between. This CDR3 contains 12 residues.

The chain has TRBV6-5 and TRBJ1-2; possible D gene TRBD1, 5 bases. V lost 0 bases, J lost 7 bases, and 9 bases lay in between. The CDR3 sequence is 13 residues long. The germline CDR1 and CDR2 sequences are MNHEY and SVGAGI. CDR3 sequence (DNA): TGTGCCAGCAGTTACTCGACCGGGGGTGGCTACACCTTC. This codes for CASSYSTGGGYTF.

The rearrangement uses TRBV5-6 and TRBJ2-3, with 9 nucleotides matching TRBD1. V dropped 4 bases and J dropped 6; count of bases not matched to a gene: 6. This CDR3 contains 14 residues. In germline, CDR1 is SGHDT, CDR2 YYEEEE. This CDR3 is CASSLGTGRDTQYF. The CDR3, as DNA: TGTGCCAGCAGCCTCGGGACAGGGCGCGATACGCAGTATTTT.

The chain links TRBV11-2 to TRBJ2-7; perhaps TRBD1 as D (6 bases). The CDR3 sequence is 15 residues long. In germline, CDR1 is SGHAT, CDR2 FQNNGV. V was cut by 3 bases and J by 1 base, with 13 bases left in between. This chain's CDR3 is CASSFFLGQSYEQYF. The DNA of the CDR3 is TGTGCCAGCAGCTTCTTTCTTGGACAGTCCTACGAGCAGTACTTC.

This clone has more than one count but fewer than ten. The chain carries TRBV7-8 and TRBJ1-4, with TRBD1 matching 8 bases. Germline lookup yields CDR1 SGHVS and CDR2 FQNEAQ. With V trimmed by 4 bases and J by 7 bases, 8 bases remained unmatched. The CDR3 loop spans 15 amino acids. The DNA of the CDR3 is TGTGCCAGCAGCTCCATTGGACAGGGAGTTGAAAAACTGTTTTTT. The encoded protein is CASSSIGQGVEKLFF.

To note about this clone: Mismatch with germline at one junction end may stem from a read error. The chain recombines TRBV29-1 with TRBJ2-6, with a tentative D call TRBD1 (5 bases). This CDR3 is built from 13 residues. The germline V gene encodes CDR1 SQVTM and CDR2 ANQGSEA. The CDR3 spells CSVVVSGANVLIF. In DNA, the CDR3 is TGCAGCGTTGTGGTCTCTGGGGCCAACGTCCTGATTTTC.

This clone has more than one count but fewer than ten. V gene TRBV7-2 combines with J gene TRBJ1-1; a possible D gene is TRBD1 (6 bases). The CDR3 contains 13 residues. Germline loops: CDR1 SGHTA, CDR2 FQGNSA. The V gene lost 10 bases and the J gene lost 8 bases, with 20 bases spanning the gap. The CDR3 region is CATLHRQDREAFF. In nucleotides, the CDR3 is TGTGCCACTCTCCATCGACAAGACAGGGAAGCTTTCTTT.

This clone was counted once. This chain connects TRBV30 to TRBJ2-2; D remains unclear. This CDR3 contains 12 residues. Per the germline V gene, CDR1 is GTSNPN and CDR2 is SVGIG (reference sequence). Trimming pared 4 bases from V and 6 bases from J, leaving 9 bases between. The CDR3 DNA sequence: TGTGCCTGGACGTCCCAGGCCGGGGAGCTGTTTTTT. Residues: CAWTSQAGELFF.

In regard to this clone: The sample carries other DNA sequences with the same CDR3. The gene calls are TRBV7-9 and TRBJ2-5; D remains ambiguous. Germline lookup yields CDR1 SEHNR and CDR2 FQNEAQ (reference sequence). This CDR3 is 12 amino acids long. The V end was cut by 1 base, the J end by 4 bases, with 4 bases between. The DNA of the CDR3 is TGTGCCAGCAGCTTAGTCGGAGAGACCCAGTACTTC. The encoded protein is CASSLVGETQYF. The whole variable domain, remainder taken from reference TRBV7-9 and TRBJ2-5, is DTGVSQNPRHKITKRGQNVTFRCDPISEHNRLYWYRQTLGQGPEFLTYFQNEAQLEKSRLLSDRFSAERPKGSFSTLEIQRTEQGDSAMYLCASSLVGETQYFGPGTRLLVL.

V is TRBV29-1 and J is TRBJ1-1; no clear D. V shed 7 bases and J shed 4 bases, with 13 bases lying between them. CDR1 is SQVTM, CDR2 ANQGSEA, per germline. The CDR3 runs to 12 residues. DNA of the CDR3: TGCAGCGCTGTTGGGTTGGGCACTGAAGCTTTCTTT. It specifies CSAVGLGTEAFF.

The chain recombines TRBV29-1 with TRBJ2-5, with D perhaps matching TRBD1 or TRBD2 (6 bases each). V was trimmed by 3 bases and J by 5 bases, leaving 16 bases between them. Germline CDR1 is SQVTM and CDR2 is ANQGSEA. The CDR3 is 14 amino acids. Here the CDR3 reads CSVDKGGLGETQYF. CDR3 in DNA: TGCAGCGTTGACAAAGGGGGGCTAGGGGAGACCCAGTACTTC.

A note on this clone: Relative to the germline gene, one junction end is altered; a read error may explain this. The rearrangement links TRBV7-7 to TRBJ2-3; D not resolved. The germline V gene has CDR1 SSHAT and CDR2 FNYEAQ (reference sequence). This CDR3 has 13 residues. CDR3 region: CASSLVRADTQYF. The CDR3 DNA follows: TGTGCTAGCAGCTTAGTCCGGGCAGATACGCAGTATTTT.

The chain is built from TRBV5-6 and TRBJ2-3; D uncertain. CDR3 length equals 16 residues. V lost 0 bases and J lost 2, with 13 bases in between. Germline CDR1 is SGHDT and CDR2 is YYEEEE. CDR3 region: CASSLGRLGNTDTQYF. The CDR3 DNA is TGTGCCAGCAGCTTGGGGCGGCTAGGGAACACAGATACGCAGTATTTT.